Presented here are 5 T cell receptor beta chains from one specimen sequenced in a study of control samples from healthy donors and cancer patients. Sequencing used immunoSEQ multiplex PCR; TCRdb keeps in-frame clones, though not all of them. The top ten hold more than 1.5% of the sample, which has roughly 150,000 clones, 80% to 90% seen once. Sequencing was performed on blood. The receptors were gathered from a young man in good health.

The chain links TRBV28 to TRBJ1-2, with D possibly matching TRBD1 (5 bases). This CDR3 spans 13 amino acids. CDR1 and CDR2 from the germline V gene are MDHEN and SYDVKM. V was trimmed by 5 bases and J by 7 bases, leaving 14 bases between them. The CDR3 DNA is TGTGCCAGCAGTCTTGGGGGTTATGGTGGCTACACCTTC. This encodes CASSLGGYGGYTF.

The rearrangement joins TRBV19 to TRBJ2-7; either TRBD1 or TRBD2 may supply D (5 bases each). In germline, CDR1 is LNHDA, CDR2 SQIVND (reference sequence). Trimming pared 5 bases from V and 4 bases from J, leaving 12 bases between. This CDR3 region has 13 residues. The CDR3 protein is CASSPGLVYEQYF. In nucleotides, the CDR3 is TGTGCCAGTAGTCCGGGGCTCGTATACGAGCAGTACTTC. The whole variable domain, remainder taken from reference TRBV19 and TRBJ2-7, is DGGITQSPKYLFRKEGQNVTLSCEQNLNHDAMYWYRQDPGQGLRLIYYSQIVNDFQKGDIAEGYSVSREKKESFPLTVTSAQKNPTAFYLCASSPGLVYEQYFGPGTRLTVT.

Here the CDR3 reads CASSRRGEKLFF. CDR3 in DNA: TGTGCCAGCAGTAGGAGGGGTGAAAAACTGTTTTTT. V and J are TRBV27 and TRBJ1-4; D is perhaps TRBD1 (5 bases). This CDR3 has 12 residues. From germline, CDR1 is MNHEY and CDR2 SMNVEV (reference sequence). V was trimmed by 5 bases and J by 7 bases, leaving 8 bases between them.

The rearrangement joins TRBV5-1 to TRBJ2-1, with 11 bases aligning to TRBD2. The V gene's germline CDR1 is SGHRS and CDR2 YFSETQ. There are 15 residues in the CDR3. The V segment lost 4 bases and the J segment 6 bases; nucleotides outside the gene matches: 6. The CDR3 sequence: CASSPLAGGSNEQFF. As DNA, the CDR3 is TGCGCCAGCAGCCCTTTAGCGGGGGGGAGCAATGAGCAGTTCTTC.

This clone was seen a few times. The V call is TRBV18, the J call TRBJ2-1, with 11 bases that match TRBD1. V dropped 0 bases and J dropped 7; count of bases not matched to a gene: 5. Germline values: CDR1 KGHSH, CDR2 LQKENI. CDR3 size: 16 residues. The CDR3 sequence: CASSPPWGQGENEQFF. In nucleotides, the CDR3 is TGTGCCAGCTCACCACCTTGGGGACAGGGGGAAAATGAGCAGTTCTTC.